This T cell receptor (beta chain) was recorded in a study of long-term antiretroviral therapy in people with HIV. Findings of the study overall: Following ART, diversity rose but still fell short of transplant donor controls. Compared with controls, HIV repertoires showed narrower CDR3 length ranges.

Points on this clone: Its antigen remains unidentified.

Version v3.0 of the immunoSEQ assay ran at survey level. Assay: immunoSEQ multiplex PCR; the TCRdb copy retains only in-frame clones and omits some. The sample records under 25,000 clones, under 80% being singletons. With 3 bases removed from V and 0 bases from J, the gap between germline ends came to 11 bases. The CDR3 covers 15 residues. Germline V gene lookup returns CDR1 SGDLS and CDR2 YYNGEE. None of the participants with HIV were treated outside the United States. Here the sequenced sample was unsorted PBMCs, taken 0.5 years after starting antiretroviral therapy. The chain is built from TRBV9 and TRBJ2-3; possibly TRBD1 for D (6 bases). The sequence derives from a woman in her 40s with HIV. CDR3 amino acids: CASSALQGSTDTQYF. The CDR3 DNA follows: TGTGCCAGCAGCGCACTACAGGGTAGCACAGATACGCAGTATTTT.